This T cell receptor beta chain derives from a study of CD8 T cells in ankylosing spondylitis. Study results and limitations: Disease-linked clones bore a CD8+ phenotype, appearing relatively rarely in peripheral blood. Certain motif variants had earlier appeared in reactive arthritis synovial fluid and blood. Matched synovial fluid from ankylosing spondylitis patients was reported to be enriched for disease-linked clones.

The CDR3 has 18 amino acids. V trimming: 0 bases; J trimming: 1 base; junction bases outside the gene matches: 8. CDR1 LGHDT and CDR2 YNNKEL come from the germline V gene (reference sequence). On this clonotype itself: Antigen unknown.

In making TCR beta libraries, quantitative 5'-RACE with molecular barcodes was used. TCRdb called the 5' RACE reads again in MiXCR, with one record for every CDR3 protein. The sample lists some 250,000 distinct CDR3 sequences; around 9.1% were seen once. The chain links TRBV3-1 to TRBJ2-5, with 10 bases aligning to TRBD2. Material: blood, either unsorted or a sorted T cell fraction (not recorded which). This TCR was sampled from a male donor with ankylosing spondylitis or in good health (not recorded which). In DNA, the CDR3 is TGTGCCAGCAGCCAAGATGGCCTTCGGACTAGCGGCCAAGAGACCCAGTACTTC. It translates to CASSQDGLRTSGQETQYF.